The TCR beta chain described here comes from a study of OX40 agonist ivuxolimab in advanced cancers. Study overall: Ivuxolimab, which is an agonistic anti-OX40 (CD134) antibody, was administered to the patients. Overall study findings and caveats: Partial responders receiving 0.1-3.0 mg/kg showed among the lowest clonal expansion.

The investigators sampled blood at baseline, at cycle 4 day 1, and at cycle 7 day 1. V shed 1 base and J shed 4 bases, with 11 bases lying between them. The CDR3 extends over 15 amino acids. The germline CDR1 and CDR2 sequences are SGHRS and YFSETQ. Sequencing was performed with immunoSEQ multiplex PCR; in TCRdb, only in-frame clones are kept and a portion is missing. The table has fewer than 70,000 clones, around 83% seen once. Concerning this clone itself: Its target is unknown.

The V and J genes are TRBV5-1 and TRBJ2-2; D is perhaps TRBD1 (5 bases). This clonotype originated in an adult with an advanced solid tumor such as melanoma, head and neck, liver or kidney cancer. The specimen comprised CD4+ or CD8+ T cells sorted from blood, sampled in a trial of the OX40 agonist ivuxolimab. The CDR3 reads CASSLQGLSTGELFF. The CDR3 coding sequence is TGCGCCAGCAGCTTGCAGGGTCTGAGCACCGGGGAGCTGTTTTTT.